The sequence of this T cell receptor (beta chain) was determined in a study of cytomegalovirus exposure and HLA in healthy donors. Study context: The 120 or so validation repertoires, a later analysis reported, used the same platform as the 600 to 700 first-cohort repertoires. Whole-study findings and limits: Associated with cytomegalovirus, according to the listing, were 150 to 200 TCR beta chains. Cytomegalovirus status was reportedly diagnosed by the classifier with high sensitivity and specificity.

Data came from immunoSEQ multiplex PCR; TCRdb stores just in-frame clones and leaves some out. This sample has some 140,000 clones; roughly nine tenths occur once, and the top ten carry 2.5% to 3.5%. The CDR3 is 13 amino acids. V lost 4 bases and J lost 4, with 10 bases in between. Per the germline V gene, CDR1 is MNHNY and CDR2 is SVGAGI (reference sequence). Notes on this clone: What it recognizes is unknown.

Input material: PBMCs. The chain has TRBV6-6 and TRBJ1-2, with a tentative D call TRBD1 (6 bases). The clonotype was recovered from a man between 18 and 29 years old in good health and CMV-seronegative. In nucleotides, the CDR3 is TGTGCCAGCAGTTTAGACAGGATCTATGGCTACACCTTC. Amino acids: CASSLDRIYGYTF.